The next 17 T cell receptor beta chains were all read from a single sample in a study of blood T cells in healthy people across ages. A second PCR, run for about 6 to 11 cycles, used a sample-barcoded 5' primer plus a J-beta primer mix. TCRdb redid the calling of the 5' RACE reads with MiXCR, one entry per CDR3 protein. The repertoire consists of around 1.5 million distinct CDR3 sequences, with 59% occurring once and the leading ten covering over 6.5%. The specimen sequenced was blood. The receptors come from a man between 18 and 35 years old in good health.

The chain is built from TRBV28 and TRBJ2-4; D might be TRBD2 (6 bases). The end of the DNA is better explained by TRBJ2-7, so the J call may be wrong. The CDR3 contains 20 residues. The V gene's germline CDR1 is MDHEN and CDR2 SYDVKM. This chain's CDR3 is CASSLFRLRSGTPNFYEQYF. In DNA form, the CDR3 reads TGTGCCAGCAGTTTATTCCGATTACGGTCCGGGACTCCCAATTTCTACGAGCAGTACTTC.

This clonotype has just a few counts. This CDR3 reads CASSQDLSGSYNEQFF. The CDR3 region has the DNA TGCGCCAGCAGCCAAGATCTGAGCGGCTCCTACAATGAGCAGTTCTTC. The V and J genes are TRBV4-1 and TRBJ2-1; possible D gene TRBD2, 5 bases. Per germline, CDR1 MGHRA and CDR2 YSYEKL. The CDR3 extends over 16 amino acids. V was clipped by 0 bases and J by 0 bases, with 9 bases between them.

The chain carries TRBV20-1 and TRBJ2-7; TRBD2 might be the D (6 bases). The ends were cut back, 7 bases at V and 7 bases at J, with 23 bases in the middle. The CDR3 consists of 14 residues. Germline assignment: CDR1 DFQATT and CDR2 SNEGSKA (reference sequence). Here the CDR3 reads CSVNPGLANNEQYF. The CDR3 nucleotides read TGCAGTGTTAACCCGGGACTCGCGAACAATGAGCAGTACTTC.

The V call is TRBV28, the J call TRBJ2-4; the D is unclear. The tail of the sequence fits TRBJ2-7 better, so the J call may be wrong. From germline, CDR1 is MDHEN and CDR2 SYDVKM. The CDR3 length is 15 residues. Here the CDR3 DNA reads TGTGCCAGCAGTTTACTGGTCTCCCTACTAAACGAGCAGTACTTC. Translated, it gives CASSLLVSLLNEQYF.

The chain couples TRBV2 to TRBJ2-7, with D perhaps TRBD1 (6 bases). Judging by the DNA end, TRBJ2-5 fits better; the J call may be wrong. Germline V CDR1 and CDR2: SNHLY, FYNNEI. The CDR3 sequence is 13 residues long. The CDR3 spells CASRSGVRETQYF. Here the CDR3 DNA reads TGTGCCAGCAGGTCAGGGGTTCGAGAGACCCAGTACTTC.

This clonotype was counted a single time. The rearrangement joins TRBV2 to TRBJ2-3; TRBD2 agrees at 8 bases. The CDR3 consists of 14 residues. The V segment lost 7 bases and the J segment 2 bases; nucleotides outside the gene matches: 5. Per the germline V gene, CDR1 is SNHLY and CDR2 is FYNNEI. The CDR3 here is CASKASGLTDTQYF. The CDR3 DNA reads TGTGCCAGCAAAGCTAGCGGGCTCACAGATACGCAGTATTTT.

Comments on this clonotype: Being one base from a much bigger clone, this may be a read error. J is TRBJ2-4 and V is TRBV29-1, with 9 positions matching TRBD1. CDR1 is SQVTM and CDR2 is ANQGSEA in the germline V gene. This CDR3 spans 14 amino acids. CDR3 sequence reads: CGATGGDGKNIQYF. The DNA of the CDR3 is TGCGGCGCCACAGGGGGCGATGGCAAAAACATTCAGTACTTC.

The CDR3 bases are TGTGCCAGCTACCAAGGCTACGAGCAGTACTTC. Translation: CASYQGYEQYF. V and J are TRBV28 and TRBJ2-4, with D unresolved. The end of the DNA fits TRBJ2-7 better, so the J call may be wrong. Germline V gene lookup returns CDR1 MDHEN and CDR2 SYDVKM. The CDR3 is made up of 11 amino acids.

The CDR3 DNA sequence: TGTGCCAGCAGCCTGACGGGAGAGAGATACGAGCAGTACTTC. Translation: CASSLTGERYEQYF. This chain uses TRBV5-4 with TRBJ2-5, with TRBD2 as a possible D gene (6 bases). The DNA matches TRBJ2-7 better at its end, which makes the J call doubtful. This CDR3 is built from 14 residues. Germline lookup yields CDR1 SGHNT and CDR2 YYREEE (reference sequence).

The J gene is TRBJ1-5, the V gene TRBV6-6, with D unclear. Trimming took 2 bases from V and 7 from J, leaving 9 bases between them. Looked up from germline, CDR1 is MNHNY and CDR2 is SVGAGI (reference sequence). The CDR3 sequence is 13 residues long. Here the CDR3 DNA reads TGTGCCAGCAGTTACGGGAGCCTACAGCCCCAGCATTTT. Translating gives CASSYGSLQPQHF.

The chain has TRBV20-1 and TRBJ2-7, with TRBD2 matching over 7 bases. V trimming: 6 bases; J trimming: 2 bases; junction bases outside the gene matches: 13. CDR1 DFQATT and CDR2 SNEGSKA come from the germline V gene (reference sequence). The CDR3 spans 15 residues. The CDR3 reads CSAHQAGSLTYEQYF. The CDR3 DNA reads as TGCAGTGCCCACCAAGCGGGGTCCCTAACCTACGAGCAGTACTTC.

This chain connects TRBV30 to TRBJ1-2, with 9 bases fitting TRBD1. V trimming: 3 bases; J trimming: 6 bases; junction bases outside the gene matches: 2. This CDR3 spans 12 amino acids. Germline values: CDR1 GTSNPN, CDR2 SVGIG (reference sequence). The CDR3 loop reads CAWRDRGNGYTF. DNA for the CDR3: TGTGCCTGGAGGGACAGGGGAAATGGCTACACCTTC.

This clonotype was recorded at least ten times. The chain uses TRBV20-1 and TRBJ2-7, with a weak D call TRBD1 (5 bases). This CDR3 contains 16 residues. Germline-derived CDR1 and CDR2 are DFQATT and SNEGSKA (reference sequence). V lost 3 bases and J 0 bases, leaving 18 bases between the germline ends. The CDR3 nucleotides read TGCAGTGCTAGGAGCTGGGGCTCTAGAAGCTCCTACGAGCAGTACTTC. It is translated as CSARSWGSRSSYEQYF.

This chain connects TRBV12-5 to TRBJ1-5; TRBD1 agrees at 8 bases. CDR1 is LGHNT, CDR2 FRNRAP, per germline. V lost 1 base to trimming and J lost 4 bases; unmatched junction nucleotides: 6. CDR3 size: 16 residues. For the CDR3, the DNA is TGTGCTAGTGGTTTGGACGAGGACAGGGTAAATCAGCCCCAGCATTTT. It codes for CASGLDEDRVNQPQHF.

V is TRBV10-3 and J is TRBJ1-4; D unresolved. This CDR3 spans 13 amino acids. The germline V gene encodes CDR1 ENHRY and CDR2 SYGVKD. Trimming removed 6 bases from V and 4 bases from J, with 9 bases in between. The CDR3 nucleotides read TGTGCCATCAGGAAGGATCTTAATGAAAAACTGTTTTTT. Its protein is CAIRKDLNEKLFF.

This chain joins TRBV27 and TRBJ1-2; TRBD1 aligns across 9 bases. CDR3 size: 15 residues. V lost 6 bases to trimming and J lost 4 bases; unmatched junction nucleotides: 9. The V gene's germline CDR1 is MNHEY and CDR2 SMNVEV (reference sequence). CDR3 bases: TGTGCCAGCAGCCCTTCGGGGACAGGGTCCTATGGCTACACCTTC. Amino acids: CASSPSGTGSYGYTF.

The chain couples TRBV12-3 or TRBV12-4 to TRBJ1-6; the match to TRBD1 covers 7 bases. V trimming: 4 bases; J trimming: 8 bases; junction bases outside the gene matches: 5. The CDR3 has 14 amino acids. CDR3 coding DNA: TGTGCCAGCAGTTCCGGGACAGACCATTCACCCCTCCACTTT. Translating it yields CASSSGTDHSPLHF.